This T cell receptor (beta chain) was sequenced in a study of OX40 agonist ivuxolimab in advanced cancers. Across the study: Every patient in dose escalation had hepatocellular carcinoma, melanoma, renal cell or head and neck cancer.

The ends lost 0 bases at V and 5 bases at J; junction bases unmatched: 6. CDR1 is SGDLS and CDR2 is YYNGEE in the germline V gene. This CDR3 is built from 15 residues. In the case of this clone: Its antigen is currently unknown.

Blood was sampled at baseline, cycle 4 day 1, and cycle 7 day 1. Whole-study findings and limits: Dosing at 0.1 to 3.0 mg/kg was accompanied by clonal expansion of CD4+ and CD8+ blood T cells by week 6. CD4+ T cells averaged fewer expanded clones than CD8+ T cells.

The protocol was immunoSEQ multiplex PCR, while the TCRdb copy is restricted to in-frame clones and leaves out a portion. Among 70,000 to 85,000 clones listed, around 94% were seen once. The sequencing here drew on CD4+ or CD8+ T cells sorted from blood, taken in a trial of the OX40 agonist ivuxolimab. The chain recombines TRBV9 with TRBJ2-5, with 8 bases fitting TRBD2. The sequence came from an adult with an advanced solid tumor such as melanoma, head and neck, liver or kidney cancer. This CDR3 reads CASSVGAGGTETQYF. The DNA for the CDR3 is TGTGCCAGCAGCGTAGGGGCGGGAGGAACGGAGACCCAGTACTTC.